Listed here are 30 T cell receptor beta chains from one sample, sequenced in a study of cytomegalovirus exposure and HLA in healthy donors. Profiling relied on immunoSEQ multiplex PCR, and the TCRdb table lists in-frame clones only, not all of them. The table records approximately 200,000 clones, 80% to 85% of them present only once. The sample consisted of PBMCs. These receptor sequences come from a woman between 25 and 40 years old in good health and CMV-seronegative.

This chain links TRBV19 with TRBJ2-7; D is possibly TRBD2 (7 bases). V lost 4 bases and J 4 bases, leaving 14 bases between the germline ends. CDR3 length: 14 residues. Germline-derived CDR1 and CDR2 are LNHDA and SQIVND (reference sequence). In nucleotides, the CDR3 is TGTGCCAGTAGTAGGGGGGGCCCCTGGTACGAGCAGTACTTC. As protein: CASSRGGPWYEQYF.

J is TRBJ1-5 and V is TRBV6-6, with 7 bases lining up with TRBD1. Trimming removed 2 bases from V and 0 bases from J; junction bases left unmatched: 4. The CDR3 runs 16 residues. From germline, CDR1 is MNHNY and CDR2 SVGAGI (reference sequence). CDR3 DNA sequence: TGTGCCAGCAGTTACCGACAGGGCCTTAGCAATCAGCCCCAGCATTTT. Its protein product is CASSYRQGLSNQPQHF.

This chain links TRBV14 with TRBJ2-5; 12 bases map to TRBD2. The CDR3 length is 16 residues. Germline CDR1 reads SGHDN; CDR2 reads FVKESK. The V gene end was trimmed by 1 base and the J gene end by 5 bases; junction bases not matched to a gene: 5. The CDR3: CASSQGTSGVVETQYF. As DNA, the CDR3 is TGTGCCAGCAGCCAAGGGACTAGCGGGGTCGTCGAGACCCAGTACTTC.

This rearrangement joins TRBV5-4 to TRBJ2-1; 12 bases fit TRBD2. The ends lost 0 bases at V and 3 bases at J; junction bases unmatched: 1. CDR3 size: 16 residues. Germline values: CDR1 SGHNT, CDR2 YYREEE (reference sequence). The DNA of the CDR3 is TGTGCCAGCAGCTTGGGACTAGCGGGAGTCTACAATGAGCAGTTCTTC. Translation gives CASSLGLAGVYNEQFF.

The chain carries TRBV7-9 and TRBJ1-5; 8 bases agree with TRBD1. CDR3 length equals 15 residues. The junction had 5 bases not matched to a gene; V was cut back by 5 bases and J by 2 bases. Germline CDR1 is SEHNR and CDR2 is FQNEAQ (reference sequence). The CDR3 DNA reads TGTGCCAGCAGCCCGGACAGGGCAGGCAATCAGCCCCAGCATTTT. Protein product: CASSPDRAGNQPQHF.

This chain uses TRBV2 with TRBJ1-1; D possibly corresponds to TRBD1 (6 bases). Trimming removed 7 bases from V and 3 bases from J, with 9 bases in between. This CDR3 comprises 12 residues. Germline values: CDR1 SNHLY, CDR2 FYNNEI. This CDR3 reads CASKQGYTEAFF. The CDR3 DNA reads as TGTGCCAGCAAACAGGGATACACTGAAGCTTTCTTT.

This rearrangement joins TRBV19 to TRBJ1-1; tentatively, D is TRBD1 (5 bases). Germline CDR1 is LNHDA and CDR2 is SQIVND (reference sequence). This CDR3 region has 14 residues. V gave up 1 base and J gave up 6 bases, with 12 bases separating them. CDR3 nucleotides: TGTGCCAGTAGTATAGTATTGGGGGGAGCTGAAGCTTTCTTT. Translated, it gives CASSIVLGGAEAFF.

The chain couples TRBV5-1 to TRBJ1-1, with TRBD1 matching over 10 bases. J was trimmed by 2 bases and V by 4 bases; bases with no gene match: 8. This CDR3 spans 16 amino acids. Germline-derived CDR1 and CDR2 are SGHRS and YFSETQ. CDR3 region: CASSQSTGGRNTEAFF. DNA for the CDR3: TGCGCCAGCAGCCAATCGACAGGGGGCAGAAACACTGAAGCTTTCTTT. The variable domain in full, with the rest retrieved from reference TRBV5-1 and TRBJ1-1, is KAGVTQTPRYLIKTRGQQVTLSCSPISGHRSVSWYQQTPGQGLQFLFEYFSETQRNKGNFPGRFSGRQFSNSRSEMNVSTLELGDSALYLCASSQSTGGRNTEAFFGQGTRLTVV.

This chain links TRBV29-1 with TRBJ2-1; D call uncertain. CDR3 length: 13 residues. V was cut by 7 bases and J by 2 bases, with 12 bases left in between. Germline loops: CDR1 SQVTM, CDR2 ANQGSEA. The CDR3 region is CSAQLGTYNEQFF. The CDR3 nucleotides are TGCAGCGCCCAGCTAGGCACCTACAATGAGCAGTTCTTC.

This sequence joins TRBV10-1 and TRBJ1-1; 7 nucleotides line up with TRBD1. J gave up 11 bases and V 2 bases, and 5 bases lay outside the gene matches. The CDR3 is made up of 12 amino acids. The germline V gene has CDR1 WNHNN and CDR2 SYGVQD (reference sequence). The CDR3 loop is CASSETTGEAFF. CDR3 in DNA: TGCGCCAGCAGTGAGACTACAGGGGAGGCTTTCTTT.

This clone turned up a few times. The CDR3 sequence is CASSLGQGTEAFF. Written as DNA, the CDR3 is TGCGCCAGCAGCCTCGGACAGGGCACTGAAGCTTTCTTT. V gene TRBV4-1 combines with J gene TRBJ1-1; 8 bases fit TRBD1. The CDR3 totals 13 residues. Trimming at V came to 4 bases and at J to 4 bases, leaving 2 bases not matched to a gene. Germline V gives CDR1 MGHRA, CDR2 YSYEKL.

This chain joins TRBV5-1 and TRBJ1-4; 7 bases match TRBD1. Germline CDR1 and CDR2: SGHRS and YFSETQ. V lost 4 bases to trimming and J lost 6 bases; unmatched junction nucleotides: 6. This CDR3 region has 14 residues. The CDR3 DNA follows: TGCGCCAGCAGCGTTGGGACAGTTTATGAAAAACTGTTTTTT. Protein product: CASSVGTVYEKLFF. The whole variable domain, remainder taken from reference TRBV5-1 and TRBJ1-4, is KAGVTQTPRYLIKTRGQQVTLSCSPISGHRSVSWYQQTPGQGLQFLFEYFSETQRNKGNFPGRFSGRQFSNSRSEMNVSTLELGDSALYLCASSVGTVYEKLFFGSGTQLSVL.

The J gene is TRBJ1-2, the V gene TRBV19; 9 bases agree with TRBD1. This CDR3 comprises 16 residues. Looked up from germline, CDR1 is LNHDA and CDR2 is SQIVND (reference sequence). The V segment lost 7 bases and the J segment 4 bases; nucleotides outside the gene matches: 13. The CDR3 DNA sequence: TGTGCCAGTACCAAGGGACAGGGTAGAACCCTCTATGGCTACACCTTC. Residues: CASTKGQGRTLYGYTF.

V gene TRBV6-5 combines with J gene TRBJ2-5; 12 bases agree with TRBD2. CDR1 is MNHEY and CDR2 is SVGAGI in the germline V gene. V was pared by 6 bases and J by 1 base, with 3 bases of the junction left unmatched. This CDR3 has 15 amino acids. CDR3 residues: CASRRLAGAQETQYF. CDR3 DNA sequence: TGTGCCAGCAGGAGACTAGCGGGGGCCCAAGAGACCCAGTACTTC.

The chain recombines TRBV4-1 with TRBJ2-7; D gene unclear. This CDR3 contains 13 residues. Germline CDR1 is MGHRA and CDR2 is YSYEKL. The V gene lost 1 base and the J gene lost 3 bases, with 7 bases spanning the gap. CDR3 DNA sequence: TGCGCCAGCAGCCAAGGGGCTGGCTACGAGCAGTACTTC. This translates into CASSQGAGYEQYF.

CDR3 nucleotide sequence: TGCGCCAACCCACTCACAGAGATCAATGGCTACACCTTC. Amino acid sequence: CANPLTEINGYTF. The genes are TRBV10-1 and TRBJ1-2; D is undetermined. Between the trimmed V and J ends, which lost 10 bases and 6 bases, there was a span of 18 bases. This CDR3 has 13 residues. The germline CDR1 and CDR2 sequences are WNHNN and SYGVQD (reference sequence).

The chain employs TRBV13 and TRBJ1-4; 11 nucleotides line up with TRBD1. J was trimmed by 7 bases and V by 6 bases; bases with no gene match: 4. Germline V gene sequence: CDR1 PRHDT, CDR2 FYEKMQ (reference sequence). The CDR3 contains 14 residues. The CDR3 is CASSYGTGGEKLFF. The CDR3 bases are TGTGCCAGCAGTTACGGGACAGGGGGTGAAAAACTGTTTTTT.

The sample holds a few counts of this clone. The chain uses TRBV27 and TRBJ2-3, with 11 nucleotides matching TRBD2. The germline V gene encodes CDR1 MNHEY and CDR2 SMNVEV (reference sequence). This CDR3 spans 17 amino acids. Germline trimming cut 8 bases from V and 0 bases from J; bases unmatched to any gene: 10. CDR3 protein: CASGRDSGRVSTDTQYF. The CDR3 DNA sequence: TGTGCCAGCGGGAGGGATAGCGGGAGGGTTAGCACAGATACGCAGTATTTT.

This chain uses TRBV2 with TRBJ1-4, with unresolved D. Germline V gene sequence: CDR1 SNHLY, CDR2 FYNNEI. V lost 11 bases and J lost 3, with 10 bases in between. This CDR3 has 12 residues. This CDR3 is CAGHKANEKLFF. DNA of the CDR3: TGTGCCGGTCACAAAGCTAATGAAAAACTGTTTTTT.

The V and J genes are TRBV4-1 and TRBJ1-4, with D maybe TRBD1 (6 bases). The CDR3 extends over 14 amino acids. The ends were cut back, 4 bases at V and 7 bases at J, with 13 bases in the middle. The germline V gene has CDR1 MGHRA and CDR2 YSYEKL. CDR3 amino acids: CASSPAGASEKLFF. The CDR3 DNA sequence: TGCGCCAGCAGCCCTGCGGGGGCGAGTGAAAAACTGTTTTTT.

This clone showed up just a few times. This chain links TRBV6-5 with TRBJ1-6; no clear D gene. CDR1 is MNHEY, CDR2 SVGAGI, per germline. CDR3 length: 14 amino acids. Trimming cost V 6 bases and J 5 bases, with 11 bases left between them. The CDR3 here is CASRLDGDNSPLHF. CDR3 coding DNA: TGTGCCAGCAGACTCGACGGGGATAATTCACCCCTCCACTTT.

J is TRBJ1-1 and V is TRBV27; no definite D call. V lost 3 bases and J lost 7, with 6 bases in between. The CDR3 loop spans 11 amino acids. Germline V gene lookup returns CDR1 MNHEY and CDR2 SMNVEV (reference sequence). This CDR3 reads CASSLGHEAFF. CDR3 DNA sequence: TGTGCCAGCAGTTTGGGCCATGAAGCTTTCTTT.

This clone has more than one count but fewer than ten. This chain uses TRBV19 with TRBJ2-3; perhaps TRBD1 as D (6 bases). The CDR3 sequence is 14 residues long. V gave up 8 bases and J gave up 0 bases, with 12 bases separating them. Germline assignment: CDR1 LNHDA and CDR2 SQIVND (reference sequence). This CDR3 reads CASRVGASTDTQYF. The CDR3 nucleotides read TGTGCCAGTCGGGTGGGGGCAAGCACAGATACGCAGTATTTT.

This chain uses TRBV28 with TRBJ2-1; D is perhaps TRBD2 (5 bases). Germline values: CDR1 MDHEN, CDR2 SYDVKM. The CDR3 contains 15 residues. V lost 5 bases to trimming and J lost 5 bases, with 16 bases between them. Here the CDR3 DNA reads TGTGCCAGCAGTACCCCGGGATACGGGCACAATGAGCAGTTCTTC. It translates to CASSTPGYGHNEQFF. The full variable domain, with the rest looked up from reference TRBV28 and TRBJ2-1, is DVKVTQSSRYLVKRTGEKVFLECVQDMDHENMFWYRQDPGLGLRLIYFSYDVKMKEKGDIPEGYSVSREKKERFSLILESASTNQTSMYLCASSTPGYGHNEQFFGPGTRLTVL.

A few counts support this clone. The chain has TRBV2 and TRBJ1-6; D gene uncertain. The CDR3 extends over 15 amino acids. Trimming took off 7 bases at V and 0 bases at J, with 10 bases between the two ends. The germline gives CDR1 SNHLY, CDR2 FYNNEI. The CDR3 spells CASKTDSSYNSPLHF. The CDR3 coding sequence is TGTGCCAGCAAAACAGATAGCTCCTATAATTCACCCCTCCACTTT.

Only one count was recorded for this clone. J is TRBJ2-2 and V is TRBV2, with a possible D match to TRBD1 (6 bases). Germline CDR1 SNHLY, CDR2 FYNNEI. This CDR3 comprises 14 residues. V was cut by 7 bases and J by 0 bases, with 9 bases left in between. The CDR3 DNA follows: TGTGCCAGCATCCAGGGGCCGAACACCGGGGAGCTGTTTTTT. Its translation is CASIQGPNTGELFF.

Details on this clone: The same CDR3 can be traced to other DNA sequences in this sample. The V and J genes are TRBV9 and TRBJ2-5, with 10 bases lining up with TRBD2. Trimming took 3 bases from V and 2 from J; bases not matched to a gene: 4. The CDR3 totals 15 residues. Germline lookup yields CDR1 SGDLS and CDR2 YYNGEE. CDR3 bases: TGTGCCAGCAGCGCCATAGCGGGGGGACAAGAGACCCAGTACTTC. It encodes CASSAIAGGQETQYF.

The table lists this clone with a few counts. V is TRBV2 and J is TRBJ2-1; no clear D. Germline V CDR1 and CDR2: SNHLY, FYNNEI. This CDR3 comprises 14 residues. V was shortened by 0 bases and J by 5 bases, with 8 bases between the two germline ends. The CDR3 sequence is CASSEAAGHNEQFF. CDR3 nucleotides: TGTGCCAGCAGTGAAGCTGCAGGCCACAATGAGCAGTTCTTC.

This clone was detected once. V gene TRBV28 combines with J gene TRBJ2-3, with a tentative D call TRBD1 (5 bases). V shed 2 bases and J shed 0 bases, with 12 bases lying between them. The germline V gene encodes CDR1 MDHEN and CDR2 SYDVKM. The CDR3 contains 16 residues. The DNA of the CDR3 is TGTGCCAGCAGTTTAGTTTGGGGCCGTAGCACAGATACGCAGTATTTT. Amino acid sequence: CASSLVWGRSTDTQYF.

In nucleotides, the CDR3 is TGTGCCAGAAGCTCTCCACCCCCTACTTGCCGGGACAGGGGCAATCAGCCCCAGCATTTT. It encodes CARSSPPPTCRDRGNQPQHF. The rearrangement uses TRBV5-3 and TRBJ1-5; 9 bases agree with TRBD1. TRBV5-3 is placed among ORFs of uncertain function. The CDR3 is made up of 20 amino acids. V lost 3 bases, J lost 2 bases, and 18 bases stayed unmatched.